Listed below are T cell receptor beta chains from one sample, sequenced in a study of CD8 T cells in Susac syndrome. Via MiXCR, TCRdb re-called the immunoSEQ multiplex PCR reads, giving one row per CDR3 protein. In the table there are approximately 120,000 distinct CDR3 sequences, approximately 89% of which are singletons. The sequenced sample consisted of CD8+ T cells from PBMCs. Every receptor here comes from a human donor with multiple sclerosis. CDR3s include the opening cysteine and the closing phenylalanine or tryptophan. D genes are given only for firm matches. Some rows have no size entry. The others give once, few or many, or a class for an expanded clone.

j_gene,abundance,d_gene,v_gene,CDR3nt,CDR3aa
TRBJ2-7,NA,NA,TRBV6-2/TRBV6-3,TGTGCCAGCAGCCGTACAGCGGTTTACGTCGAGCAGTACTTC,CASSRTAVYVEQYF
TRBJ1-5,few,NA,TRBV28,TGTGCCAGCAGTTTGCAGCATAGCAATCAGCCCCAGCATTTT,CASSLQHSNQPQHF
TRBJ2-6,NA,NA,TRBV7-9,TGTGCCAGCAGCTCCGGGACCTCTGGGGCCAACGTCCTGACTTTC,CASSSGTSGANVLTF
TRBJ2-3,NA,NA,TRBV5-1,TGCGCCAGCAGCTTACCCGGGGATTATGGCACAGATACGCAGTATTTT,CASSLPGDYGTDTQYF
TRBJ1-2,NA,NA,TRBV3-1,TGTGCCAGCAGCCACGACGGGCCCGGCTACACCTTC,CASSHDGPGYTF
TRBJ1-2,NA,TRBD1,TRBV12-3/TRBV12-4,TGTGCCAGCAGTTTAACTGGGACAGCCTTTATCTATGGCTACACCTTC,CASSLTGTAFIYGYTF
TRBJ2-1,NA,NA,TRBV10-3,TGTGCCATCAGTGACGGGCAGGGGGGCGATGAGCAGTTCTTC,CAISDGQGGDEQFF
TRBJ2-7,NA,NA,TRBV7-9,TGTGCCAGCAGCTTAGCGCTGAGCAGCGGGGAGCAGTACTTC,CASSLALSSGEQYF
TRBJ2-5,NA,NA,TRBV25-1,TGTGCCAGCAGTGAATGGGGGGACGGAGAGACCCAGTACTTC,CASSEWGDGETQYF
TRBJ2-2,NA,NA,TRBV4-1,TGCGCCAGCAGCCCTTGGGGGGAGCGAAACGGGGAGCTGTTTTTT,CASSPWGERNGELFF
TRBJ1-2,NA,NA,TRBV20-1,TGCAGTCCACCGGGGGCTGGCTACACCTTC,CSPPGAGYTF
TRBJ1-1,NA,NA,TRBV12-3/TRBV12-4,TGTGCCAGCAGTTTCGGGTCTGAAGCTTTCTTT,CASSFGSEAFF
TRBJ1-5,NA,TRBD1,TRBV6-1,TGTGCCAGCAGTGAAGGACAGGGCGATCAGCCCCAGCATTTT,CASSEGQGDQPQHF
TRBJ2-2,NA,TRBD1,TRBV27,TGTGCCAGCAGTTTACAGGACAGGGTGGCCGGGGAGCTGTTTTTT,CASSLQDRVAGELFF
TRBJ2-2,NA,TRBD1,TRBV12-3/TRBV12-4,TGTGCCAGCAGTTATGGACTGGGACAGCCGAACACCGGGGAGCTGTTTTTT,CASSYGLGQPNTGELFF
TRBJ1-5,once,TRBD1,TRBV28,TGTGCCAGCAAATGGACAGGGGGGAAGGATCAGCCCCAGCATTTT,CASKWTGGKDQPQHF
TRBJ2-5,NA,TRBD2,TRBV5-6,TGTGCCAGCAGCCCTACTAGCGACGAGACCCAGTACTTC,CASSPTSDETQYF
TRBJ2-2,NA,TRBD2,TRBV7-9,TGTGCCAGCAGCTCGGGACTAGTTTCTGCCGGGGAGCTGTTTTTT,CASSSGLVSAGELFF
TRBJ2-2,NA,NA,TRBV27,TGTGCCAGCAGTTCCTACAGGGACTTGAACACCGGGGAGCTGTTTTTT,CASSSYRDLNTGELFF
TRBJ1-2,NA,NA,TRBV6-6,TGTGCCAGCACCGCTGCAGGCAGGTCAGACTATGGCTACACCTTC,CASTAAGRSDYGYTF
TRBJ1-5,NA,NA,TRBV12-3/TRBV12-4,TGTGCCAGCAGTCTTGATCCCCCCCAGCATTTT,CASSLDPPQHF
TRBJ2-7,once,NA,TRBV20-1,TGCAGTGCTAGAGCCGGGACTGGAACCTACGAGCAGTACTTC,CSARAGTGTYEQYF
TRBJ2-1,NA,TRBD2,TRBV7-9,TGTGCCAGCAGCTCATTAGCGGGAGGGCCGTACAATGAGCAGTTCTTC,CASSSLAGGPYNEQFF
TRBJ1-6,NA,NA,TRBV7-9,TGTGCCAGCAGCTTAGGAGCGGGGGCGGCACCCCTCCACTTT,CASSLGAGAAPLHF
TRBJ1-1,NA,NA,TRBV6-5,TGTGCCAGCAGTTCTTTGACGGAGAACACTGAAGCTTTCTTT,CASSSLTENTEAFF
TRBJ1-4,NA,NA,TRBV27,TGTGCCAGCTCCTCGGGGGGCCGGGAAAAACTGTTTTTT,CASSSGGREKLFF
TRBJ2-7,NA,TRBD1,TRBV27,TGTGCCAGCAACGCTGGGACAGGGGCCTACGAGCAGTACTTC,CASNAGTGAYEQYF
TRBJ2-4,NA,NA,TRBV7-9,TGTGCCAGCAGCCTGGGGTTAGAAAACATTCAGTACTTC,CASSLGLENIQYF